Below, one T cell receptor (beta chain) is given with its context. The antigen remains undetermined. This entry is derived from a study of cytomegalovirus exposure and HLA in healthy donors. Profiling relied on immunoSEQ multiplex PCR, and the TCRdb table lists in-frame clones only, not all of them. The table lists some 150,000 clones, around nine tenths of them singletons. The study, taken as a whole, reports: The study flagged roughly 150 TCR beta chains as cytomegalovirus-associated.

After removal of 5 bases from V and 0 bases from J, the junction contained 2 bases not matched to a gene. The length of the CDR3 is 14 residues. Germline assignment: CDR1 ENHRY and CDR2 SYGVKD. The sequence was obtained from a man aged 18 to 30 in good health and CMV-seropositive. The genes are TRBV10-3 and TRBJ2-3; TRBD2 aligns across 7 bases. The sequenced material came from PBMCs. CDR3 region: CAISLAESTDTQYF. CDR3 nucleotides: TGTGCCATCAGTCTAGCGGAGAGCACAGATACGCAGTATTTT.